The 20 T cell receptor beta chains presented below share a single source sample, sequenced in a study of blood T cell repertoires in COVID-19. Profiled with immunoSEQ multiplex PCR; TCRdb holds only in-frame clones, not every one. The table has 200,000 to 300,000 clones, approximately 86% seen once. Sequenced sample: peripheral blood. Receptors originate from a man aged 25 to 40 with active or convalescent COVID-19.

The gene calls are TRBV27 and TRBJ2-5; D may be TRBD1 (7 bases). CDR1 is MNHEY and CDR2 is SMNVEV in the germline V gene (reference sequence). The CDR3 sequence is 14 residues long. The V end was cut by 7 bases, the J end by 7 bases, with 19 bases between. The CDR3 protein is CASNQQGNGGTQYF. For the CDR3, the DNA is TGTGCCAGCAATCAACAGGGGAACGGGGGGACCCAGTACTTC.

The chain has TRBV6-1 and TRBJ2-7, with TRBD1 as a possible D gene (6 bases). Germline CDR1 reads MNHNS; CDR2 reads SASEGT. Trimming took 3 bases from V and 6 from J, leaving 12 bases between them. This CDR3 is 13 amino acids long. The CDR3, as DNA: TGTGCCAGCAGTGAGTCAGGGGTGGTCGAGCAGTACTTC. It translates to CASSESGVVEQYF.

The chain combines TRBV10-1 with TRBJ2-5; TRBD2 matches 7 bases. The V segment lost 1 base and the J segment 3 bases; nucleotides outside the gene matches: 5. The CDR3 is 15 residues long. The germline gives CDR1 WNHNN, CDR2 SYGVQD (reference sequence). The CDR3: CASSEFTSGEETQYF. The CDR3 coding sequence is TGCGCCAGCAGTGAGTTTACCAGCGGGGAAGAGACCCAGTACTTC.

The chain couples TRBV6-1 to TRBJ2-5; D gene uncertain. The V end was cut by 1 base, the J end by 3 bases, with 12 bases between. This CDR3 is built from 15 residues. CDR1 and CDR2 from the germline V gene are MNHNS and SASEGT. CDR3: CASSEEVETEETQYF. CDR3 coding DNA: TGTGCCAGCAGTGAAGAGGTGGAGACCGAAGAGACCCAGTACTTC.

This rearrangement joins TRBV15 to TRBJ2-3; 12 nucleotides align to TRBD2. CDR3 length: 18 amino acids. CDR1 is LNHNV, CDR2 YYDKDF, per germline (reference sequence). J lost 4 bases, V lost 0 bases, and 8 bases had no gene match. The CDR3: CATSRDRASGGGSDTQYF. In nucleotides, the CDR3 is TGTGCCACCAGCAGAGATCGCGCTAGCGGGGGGGGATCAGATACGCAGTATTTT. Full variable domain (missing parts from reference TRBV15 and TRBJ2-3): DAMVIQNPRYQVTQFGKPVTLSCSQTLNHNVMYWYQQKSSQAPKLLFHYYDKDFNNEADTPDNFQSRRPNTSFCFLDIRSPGLGDTAMYLCATSRDRASGGGSDTQYFGPGTRLTVL.

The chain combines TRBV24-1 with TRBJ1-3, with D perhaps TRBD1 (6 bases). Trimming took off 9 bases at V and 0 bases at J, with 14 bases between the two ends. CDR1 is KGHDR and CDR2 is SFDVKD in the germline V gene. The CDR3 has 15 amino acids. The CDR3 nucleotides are TGTGCCACCCCGACAGGCTCAACCTCTGGAAACACCATATATTTT. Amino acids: CATPTGSTSGNTIYF.

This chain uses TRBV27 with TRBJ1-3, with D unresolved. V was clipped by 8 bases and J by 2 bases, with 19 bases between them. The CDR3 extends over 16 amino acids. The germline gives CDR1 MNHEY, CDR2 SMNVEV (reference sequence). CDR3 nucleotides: TGTGCCAGCCACCAAACGGGGATCGGGGCTGGAAACACCATATATTTT. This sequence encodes CASHQTGIGAGNTIYF.

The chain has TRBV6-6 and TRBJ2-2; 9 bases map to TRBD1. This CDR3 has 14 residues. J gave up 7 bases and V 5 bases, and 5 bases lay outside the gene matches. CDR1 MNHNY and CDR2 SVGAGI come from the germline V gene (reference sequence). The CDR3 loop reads CASSNRDRDGELFF. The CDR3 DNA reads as TGTGCCAGCAGTAATCGGGACAGGGACGGGGAGCTGTTTTTT.

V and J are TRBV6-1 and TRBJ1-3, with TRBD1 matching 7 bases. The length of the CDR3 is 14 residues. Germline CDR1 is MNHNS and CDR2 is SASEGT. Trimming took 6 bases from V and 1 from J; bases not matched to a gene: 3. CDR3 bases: TGTGCCAGCAGGGGGACAGATTCTGGAAACACCATATATTTT. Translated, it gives CASRGTDSGNTIYF.

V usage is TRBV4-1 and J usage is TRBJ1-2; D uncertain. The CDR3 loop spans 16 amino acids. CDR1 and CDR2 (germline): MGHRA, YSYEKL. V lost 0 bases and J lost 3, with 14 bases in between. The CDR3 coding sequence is TGCGCCAGCAGCCAAGATTTAGAGGCCAATTACTATGGCTACACCTTC. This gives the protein CASSQDLEANYYGYTF.

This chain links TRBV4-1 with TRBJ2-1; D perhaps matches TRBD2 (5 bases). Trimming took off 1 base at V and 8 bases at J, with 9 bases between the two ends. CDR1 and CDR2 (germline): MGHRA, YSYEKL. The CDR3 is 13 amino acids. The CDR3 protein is CASSQASSDEQFF. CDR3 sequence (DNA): TGCGCCAGCAGCCAAGCTAGCAGCGATGAGCAGTTCTTC.

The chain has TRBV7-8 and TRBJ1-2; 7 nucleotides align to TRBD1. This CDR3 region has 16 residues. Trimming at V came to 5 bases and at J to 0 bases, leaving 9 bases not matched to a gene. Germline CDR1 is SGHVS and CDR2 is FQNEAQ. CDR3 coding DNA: TGTGCCAGCAGCAACAGGGGATCTCTTCCTAACTATGGCTACACCTTC. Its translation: CASSNRGSLPNYGYTF.

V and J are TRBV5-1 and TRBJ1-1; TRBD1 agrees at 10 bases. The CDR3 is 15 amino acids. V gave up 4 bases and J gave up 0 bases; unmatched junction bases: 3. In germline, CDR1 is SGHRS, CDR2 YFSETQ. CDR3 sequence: CASSPGQGLNTEAFF. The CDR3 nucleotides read TGCGCCAGCAGCCCGGGACAGGGGCTGAACACTGAAGCTTTCTTT.

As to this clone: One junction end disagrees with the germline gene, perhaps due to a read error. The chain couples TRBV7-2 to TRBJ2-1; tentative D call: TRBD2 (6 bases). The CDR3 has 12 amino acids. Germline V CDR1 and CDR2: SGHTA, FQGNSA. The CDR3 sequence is CASSLVEGGQLF. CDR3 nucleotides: TGTGCCAGCAGCTTAGTTGAGGGAGGTCAACTCTTC.

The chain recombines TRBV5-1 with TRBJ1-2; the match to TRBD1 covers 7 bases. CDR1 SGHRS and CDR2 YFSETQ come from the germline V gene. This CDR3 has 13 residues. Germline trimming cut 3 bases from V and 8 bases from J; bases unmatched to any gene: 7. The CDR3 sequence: CASSYSGTDGYTF. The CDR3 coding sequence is TGCGCCAGCAGCTACTCCGGGACAGACGGCTACACCTTC.

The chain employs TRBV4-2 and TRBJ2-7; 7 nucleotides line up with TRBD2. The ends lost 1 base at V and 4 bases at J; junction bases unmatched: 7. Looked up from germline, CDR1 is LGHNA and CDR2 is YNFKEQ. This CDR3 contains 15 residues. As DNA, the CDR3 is TGTGCCAGCAGCCAAGGGGCGGGGGTAGGGTACGAGCAGTACTTC. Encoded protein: CASSQGAGVGYEQYF.

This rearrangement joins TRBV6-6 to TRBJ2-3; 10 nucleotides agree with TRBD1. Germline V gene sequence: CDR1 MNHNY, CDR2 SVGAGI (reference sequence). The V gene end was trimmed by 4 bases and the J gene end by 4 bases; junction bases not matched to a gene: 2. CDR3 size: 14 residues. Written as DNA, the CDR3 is TGTGCCAGCAGTTCGGGGACAGGGGCAGATACGCAGTATTTT. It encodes CASSSGTGADTQYF.

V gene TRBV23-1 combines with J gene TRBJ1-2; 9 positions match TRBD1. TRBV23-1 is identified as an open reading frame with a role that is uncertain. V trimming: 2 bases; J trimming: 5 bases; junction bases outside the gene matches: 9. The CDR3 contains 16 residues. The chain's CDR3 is CASSQMRDRDEYGYTF. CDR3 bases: TGCGCCAGCAGTCAAATGCGGGACAGGGATGAGTATGGCTACACCTTC.

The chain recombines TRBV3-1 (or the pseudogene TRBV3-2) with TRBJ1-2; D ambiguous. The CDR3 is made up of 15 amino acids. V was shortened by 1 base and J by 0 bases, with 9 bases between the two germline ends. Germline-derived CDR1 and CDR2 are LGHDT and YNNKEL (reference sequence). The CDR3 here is CASSQVPRSNYGYTF. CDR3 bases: TGTGCCAGCAGCCAAGTTCCCAGATCTAACTATGGCTACACCTTC.

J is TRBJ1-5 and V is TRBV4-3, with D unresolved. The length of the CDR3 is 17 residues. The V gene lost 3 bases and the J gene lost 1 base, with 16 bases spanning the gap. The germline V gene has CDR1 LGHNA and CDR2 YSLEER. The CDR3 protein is CASSQARQVTSNQPQHF. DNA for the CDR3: TGCGCCAGCAGCCAGGCCCGTCAGGTAACCAGCAATCAGCCCCAGCATTTT.